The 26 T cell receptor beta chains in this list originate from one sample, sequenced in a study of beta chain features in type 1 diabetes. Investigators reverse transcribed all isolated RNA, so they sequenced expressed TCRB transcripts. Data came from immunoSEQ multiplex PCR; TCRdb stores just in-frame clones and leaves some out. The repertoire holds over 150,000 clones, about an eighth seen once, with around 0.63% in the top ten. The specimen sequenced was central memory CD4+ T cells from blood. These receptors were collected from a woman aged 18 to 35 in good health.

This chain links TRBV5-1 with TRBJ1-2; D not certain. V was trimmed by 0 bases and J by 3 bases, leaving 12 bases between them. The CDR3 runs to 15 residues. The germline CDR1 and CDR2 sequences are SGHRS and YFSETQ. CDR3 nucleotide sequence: TGCGCCAGCAGCTTGGGCGACAAACCGGACTATGGCTACACCTTC. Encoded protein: CASSLGDKPDYGYTF.

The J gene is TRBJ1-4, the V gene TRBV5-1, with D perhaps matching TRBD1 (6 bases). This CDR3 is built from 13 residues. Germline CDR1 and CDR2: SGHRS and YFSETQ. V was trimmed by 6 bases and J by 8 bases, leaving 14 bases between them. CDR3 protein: CASTRGGSEKLFF. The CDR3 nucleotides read TGCGCCAGCACCCGGGGGGGCAGCGAAAAACTGTTTTTT.

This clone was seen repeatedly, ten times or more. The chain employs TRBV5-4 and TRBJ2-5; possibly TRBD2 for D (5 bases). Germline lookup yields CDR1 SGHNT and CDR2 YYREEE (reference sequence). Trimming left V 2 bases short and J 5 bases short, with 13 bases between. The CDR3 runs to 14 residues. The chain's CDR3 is CASSLKTTRETQYF. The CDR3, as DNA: TGTGCCAGCAGCTTAAAGACTACGAGGGAGACCCAGTACTTC.

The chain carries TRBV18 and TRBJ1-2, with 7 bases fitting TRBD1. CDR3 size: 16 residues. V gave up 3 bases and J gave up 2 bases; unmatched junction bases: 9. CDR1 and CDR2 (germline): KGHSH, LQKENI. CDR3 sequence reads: CASSPTPGGRNYGYTF. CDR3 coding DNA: TGTGCCAGCTCACCCACGCCAGGGGGACGCAACTATGGCTACACCTTC.

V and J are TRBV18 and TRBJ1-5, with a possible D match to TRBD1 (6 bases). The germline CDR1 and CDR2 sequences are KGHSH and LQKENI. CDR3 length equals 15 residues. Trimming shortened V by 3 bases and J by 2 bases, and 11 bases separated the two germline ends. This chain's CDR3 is CASSPIQGRNQPQHF. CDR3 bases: TGTGCCAGCTCACCGATACAGGGACGCAATCAGCCCCAGCATTTT.

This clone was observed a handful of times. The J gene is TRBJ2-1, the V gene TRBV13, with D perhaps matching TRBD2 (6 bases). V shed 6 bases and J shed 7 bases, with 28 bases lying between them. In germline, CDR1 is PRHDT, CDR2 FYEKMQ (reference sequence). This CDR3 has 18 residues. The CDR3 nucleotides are TGTGCCAGCAGACGCACAGAGGGCGGGAAGGGGTCCATGAATGAGCAGTTCTTC. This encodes CASRRTEGGKGSMNEQFF.

The CDR3 loop is CASSHGEYDNEQFF. The DNA for the CDR3 is TGTGCCAGCAGCCACGGTGAATACGACAATGAGCAGTTCTTC. The chain combines TRBV4-2 with TRBJ2-1; D is unresolved. The germline V gene has CDR1 LGHNA and CDR2 YNFKEQ. This CDR3 region has 14 residues. Trimming removed 3 bases from V and 5 bases from J, with 11 bases in between.

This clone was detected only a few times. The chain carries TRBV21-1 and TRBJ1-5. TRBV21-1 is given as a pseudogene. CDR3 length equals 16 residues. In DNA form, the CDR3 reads TGTGCCAGCAGCACAGAAACGGAGAGGGGCAATCAGCCCCAGCATTTT. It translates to CASSTETERGNQPQHF.

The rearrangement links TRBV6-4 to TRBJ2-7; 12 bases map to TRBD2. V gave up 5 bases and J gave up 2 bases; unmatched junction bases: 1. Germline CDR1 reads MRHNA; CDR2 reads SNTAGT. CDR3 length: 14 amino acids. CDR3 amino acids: CASSWTSGTYEQYF. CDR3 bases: TGTGCCAGCAGTTGGACTAGCGGGACCTACGAGCAGTACTTC.

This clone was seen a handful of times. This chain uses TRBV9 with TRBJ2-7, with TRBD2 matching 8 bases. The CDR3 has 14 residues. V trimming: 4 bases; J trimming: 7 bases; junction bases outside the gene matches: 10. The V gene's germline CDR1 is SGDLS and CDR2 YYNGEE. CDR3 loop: CASSPRTSTGEQYF. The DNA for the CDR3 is TGTGCCAGCAGCCCTAGGACTAGCACGGGGGAGCAGTACTTC.

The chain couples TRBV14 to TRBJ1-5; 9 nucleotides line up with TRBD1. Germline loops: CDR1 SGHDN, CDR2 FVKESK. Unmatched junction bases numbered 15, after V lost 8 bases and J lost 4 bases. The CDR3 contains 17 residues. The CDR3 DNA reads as TGTGCCAGCTCCAGATTACCTCGGACAGGGGAAAATCAGCCCCAGCATTTT. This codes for CASSRLPRTGENQPQHF.

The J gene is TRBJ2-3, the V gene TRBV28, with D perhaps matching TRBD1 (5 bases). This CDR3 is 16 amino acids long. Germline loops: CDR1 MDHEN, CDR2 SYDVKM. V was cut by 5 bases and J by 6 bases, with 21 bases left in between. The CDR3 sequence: CASSTPTAGPRDTQYF. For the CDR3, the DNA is TGTGCCAGCAGTACGCCGACAGCCGGACCTCGGGATACGCAGTATTTT. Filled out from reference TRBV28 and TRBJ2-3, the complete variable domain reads DVKVTQSSRYLVKRTGEKVFLECVQDMDHENMFWYRQDPGLGLRLIYFSYDVKMKEKGDIPEGYSVSREKKERFSLILESASTNQTSMYLCASSTPTAGPRDTQYFGPGTRLTVL.

Written as DNA, the CDR3 is TGTGCCTGGAGTGAAACGGGGTCTGGAAACACCATATATTTT. Translated: CAWSETGSGNTIYF. The genes are TRBV30 and TRBJ1-3; D remains ambiguous. V lost 1 base and J lost 1, with 8 bases in between. Germline loops: CDR1 GTSNPN, CDR2 SVGIG (reference sequence). The CDR3 is 14 residues long.

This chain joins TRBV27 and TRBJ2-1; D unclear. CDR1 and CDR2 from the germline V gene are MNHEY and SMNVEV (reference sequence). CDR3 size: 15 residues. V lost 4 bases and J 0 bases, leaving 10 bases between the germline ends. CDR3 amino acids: CASSSPSGSYNEQFF. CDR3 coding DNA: TGTGCCAGCAGTTCCCCCTCGGGCTCCTACAATGAGCAGTTCTTC.

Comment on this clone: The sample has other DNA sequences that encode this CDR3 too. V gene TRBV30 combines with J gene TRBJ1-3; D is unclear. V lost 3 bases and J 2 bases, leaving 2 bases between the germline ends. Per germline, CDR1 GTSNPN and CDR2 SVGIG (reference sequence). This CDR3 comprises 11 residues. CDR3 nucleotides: TGTGCCTGGAGCGCTGGAAACACCATATATTTT. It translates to CAWSAGNTIYF.

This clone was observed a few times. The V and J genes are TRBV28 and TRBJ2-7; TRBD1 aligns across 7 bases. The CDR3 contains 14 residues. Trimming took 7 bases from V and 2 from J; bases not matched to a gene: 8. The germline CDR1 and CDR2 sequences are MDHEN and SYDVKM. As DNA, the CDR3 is TGTGCCAGCAATCGTCCGGACAGGACCTACGAGCAGTACTTC. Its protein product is CASNRPDRTYEQYF. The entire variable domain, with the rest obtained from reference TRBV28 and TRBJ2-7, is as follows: DVKVTQSSRYLVKRTGEKVFLECVQDMDHENMFWYRQDPGLGLRLIYFSYDVKMKEKGDIPEGYSVSREKKERFSLILESASTNQTSMYLCASNRPDRTYEQYFGPGTRLTVT.

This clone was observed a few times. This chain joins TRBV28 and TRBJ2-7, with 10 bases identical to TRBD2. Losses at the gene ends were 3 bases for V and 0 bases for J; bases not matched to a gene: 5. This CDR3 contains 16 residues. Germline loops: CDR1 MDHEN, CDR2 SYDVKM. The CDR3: CASSLTAGGSSYEQYF. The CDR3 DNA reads TGTGCCAGCAGTTTGACAGCGGGAGGGAGCTCCTACGAGCAGTACTTC.

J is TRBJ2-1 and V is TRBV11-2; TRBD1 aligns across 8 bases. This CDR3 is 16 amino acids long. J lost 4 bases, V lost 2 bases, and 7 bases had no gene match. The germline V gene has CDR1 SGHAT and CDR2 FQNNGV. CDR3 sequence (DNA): TGTGCCAGCAGCTTATACGGCAGGGGGCCTTACAATGAGCAGTTCTTC. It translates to CASSLYGRGPYNEQFF.

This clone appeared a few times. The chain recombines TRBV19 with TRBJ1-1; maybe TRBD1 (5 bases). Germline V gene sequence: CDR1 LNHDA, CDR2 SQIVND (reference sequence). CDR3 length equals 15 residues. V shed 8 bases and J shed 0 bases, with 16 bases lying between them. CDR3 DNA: TGTGCCAGTGGTGACAGTGCTCATATGAACACTGAAGCTTTCTTT. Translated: CASGDSAHMNTEAFF.

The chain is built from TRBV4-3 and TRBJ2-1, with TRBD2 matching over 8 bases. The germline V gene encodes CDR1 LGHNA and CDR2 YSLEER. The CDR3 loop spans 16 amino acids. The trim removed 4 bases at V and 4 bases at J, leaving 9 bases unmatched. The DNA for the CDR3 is TGCGCCAGCAGCCGCGCCCCGGGACTAGTGTACAATGAGCAGTTCTTC. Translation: CASSRAPGLVYNEQFF.

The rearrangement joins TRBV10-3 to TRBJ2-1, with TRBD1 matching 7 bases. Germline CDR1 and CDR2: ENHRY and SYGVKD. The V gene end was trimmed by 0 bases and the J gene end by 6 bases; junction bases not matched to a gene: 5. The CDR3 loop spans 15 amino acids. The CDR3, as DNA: TGTGCCATCAGTGAGTCGGTGGGACAGATCAATGAGCAGTTCTTC. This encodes CAISESVGQINEQFF.

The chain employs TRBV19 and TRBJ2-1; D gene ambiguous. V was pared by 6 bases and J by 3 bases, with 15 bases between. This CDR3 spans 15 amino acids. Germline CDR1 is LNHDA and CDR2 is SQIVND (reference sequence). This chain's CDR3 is CASRRGSLDYNEQFF. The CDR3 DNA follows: TGTGCCAGTAGGCGTGGTAGCCTGGACTACAATGAGCAGTTCTTC.

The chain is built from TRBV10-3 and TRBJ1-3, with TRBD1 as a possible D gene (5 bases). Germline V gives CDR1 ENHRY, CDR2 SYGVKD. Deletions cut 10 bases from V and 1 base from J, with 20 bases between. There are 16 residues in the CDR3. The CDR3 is CASRTSYRQSGNTIYF. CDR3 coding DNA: TGTGCCAGCAGGACTTCGTATCGACAGTCTGGAAACACCATATATTTT.

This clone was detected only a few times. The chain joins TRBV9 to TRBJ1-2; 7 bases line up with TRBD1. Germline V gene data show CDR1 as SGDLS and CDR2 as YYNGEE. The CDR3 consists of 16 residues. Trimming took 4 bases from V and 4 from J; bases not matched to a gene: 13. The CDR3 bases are TGTGCCAGCAGCACCCGACAGGGACCCTACTTCTATGGCTACACCTTC. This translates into CASSTRQGPYFYGYTF. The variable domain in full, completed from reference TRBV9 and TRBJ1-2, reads DSGVTQTPKHLITATGQRVTLRCSPRSGDLSVYWYQQSLDQGLQFLIQYYNGEERAKGNILERFSAQQFPDLHSELNLSSLELGDSALYFCASSTRQGPYFYGYTFGSGTRLTVV.

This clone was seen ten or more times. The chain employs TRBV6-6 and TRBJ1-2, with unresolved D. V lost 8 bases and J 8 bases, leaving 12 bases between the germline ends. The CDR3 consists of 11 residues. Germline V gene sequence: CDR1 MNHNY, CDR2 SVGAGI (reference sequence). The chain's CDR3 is CASGSRYGYTF. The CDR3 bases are TGTGCCAGCGGCAGTCGTTACGGCTACACCTTC.

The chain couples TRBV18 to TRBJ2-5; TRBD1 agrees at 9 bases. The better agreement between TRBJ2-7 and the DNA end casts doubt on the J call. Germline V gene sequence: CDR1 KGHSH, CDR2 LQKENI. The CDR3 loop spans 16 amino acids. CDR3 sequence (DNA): TGTGCCAGCTCACCCCTGAGGGGACAGGGCGGCGACGAGCAGTACTTC. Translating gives CASSPLRGQGGDEQYF.